The 8 T cell receptor beta chains in this list originate from one sample, sequenced in a study of blood T cell repertoires in COVID-19 (dated by TCRdb to 2020 to 2022). The method behind the library was the immunoSEQ multiplex PCR assay. TCRdb holds this immuneACCESS table with in-frame rearrangements only. Some clones are missing; in checked studies, unresolved V genes explain under half, and the rest has no known cause. The sample table shows some 120,000 clones, and 75% to 95% are seen once. Under 2% of the sample is held by the ten biggest clonotypes. Sequenced: peripheral blood. Receptors originate from a human donor with active COVID-19. The donor label of this sample is uncertain.

The chain uses TRBV11-2 and TRBJ2-3; 9 bases fit TRBD2. J gave up 2 bases and V 5 bases, and 11 bases lay outside the gene matches. Germline assignment: CDR1 SGHAT and CDR2 FQNNGV. This CDR3 comprises 17 residues. CDR3 DNA sequence: TGTGCCAGCAGCCAACCGAGTAGCGGGGGACCCACAGATACGCAGTATTTT. Translation: CASSQPSSGGPTDTQYF.

V is TRBV6-5 and J is TRBJ1-3; 10 nucleotides line up with TRBD1. The trim removed 8 bases at V and 8 bases at J, leaving 6 bases unmatched. The germline CDR1 and CDR2 sequences are MNHEY and SVGAGI. The CDR3 length is 13 residues. In DNA form, the CDR3 reads TGTGCCAGCGGAGGGACAGGGGAATACACCATATATTTT. It is translated as CASGGTGEYTIYF.

This chain joins TRBV6-5 and TRBJ2-2; 8 bases are a match to TRBD2. The CDR3 contains 14 residues. V lost 10 bases, J lost 4 bases, and 8 bases stayed unmatched. Germline loops: CDR1 MNHEY, CDR2 SVGAGI. In DNA, the CDR3 is TGTGCCACCGCCGGCGGGGGGCTCACCGGGGAGCTGTTTTTT. Encoded protein: CATAGGGLTGELFF.

The chain recombines TRBV18 with TRBJ1-1; maybe TRBD1 (5 bases). Germline CDR1 reads KGHSH; CDR2 reads LQKENI. There are 14 residues in the CDR3. Trimming took 4 bases from V and 0 from J, leaving 9 bases between them. The CDR3 spells CASSQGNLNTEAFF. Here the CDR3 DNA reads TGTGCCAGCTCACAGGGGAATCTGAACACTGAAGCTTTCTTT.

The table lists this clone with a count of one. The CDR3 region has the DNA TGTGCCAGCAGCTTACGATCTAGCGGAACAGATACGCAGTATTTT. This sequence encodes CASSLRSSGTDTQYF. The chain links TRBV7-2 to TRBJ2-3; 7 bases fit TRBD2. Looked up from germline, CDR1 is SGHTA and CDR2 is FQGNSA. This CDR3 region has 15 residues. After removal of 2 bases from V and 3 bases from J, the junction contained 5 bases not matched to a gene.

The chain joins TRBV4-1 to TRBJ2-7, with 9 bases that match TRBD1. V gave up 2 bases and J gave up 3 bases; unmatched junction bases: 5. Germline CDR1 is MGHRA and CDR2 is YSYEKL. The CDR3 is 15 residues long. In nucleotides, the CDR3 is TGCGCCAGCAGCCAACGACAGGGGGATCTCTACGAGCAGTACTTC. Protein sequence: CASSQRQGDLYEQYF.

This clone was observed a single time. The J gene is TRBJ1-5, the V gene TRBV2, with 8 bases fitting TRBD1. Trimming at V came to 2 bases and at J to 5 bases, leaving 2 bases not matched to a gene. CDR3 length: 14 amino acids. CDR1 is SNHLY and CDR2 is FYNNEI in the germline V gene. CDR3 protein: CASSEQGAYQPQHF. CDR3 in DNA: TGTGCCAGCAGTGAACAGGGGGCTTATCAGCCCCAGCATTTT.

The chain links TRBV6-2 or TRBV6-3 to TRBJ2-3; weak D call: TRBD1 (6 bases). Trimming removed 2 bases at V and 12 bases at J, with 12 bases between. The CDR3 runs 12 residues. Germline V gene sequence: CDR1 MNHEY, CDR2 SVGEGT. The CDR3 protein is CASSYLQGIQYF. For the CDR3, the DNA is TGTGCCAGCAGTTACCTGCAGGGGATTCAGTATTTT.